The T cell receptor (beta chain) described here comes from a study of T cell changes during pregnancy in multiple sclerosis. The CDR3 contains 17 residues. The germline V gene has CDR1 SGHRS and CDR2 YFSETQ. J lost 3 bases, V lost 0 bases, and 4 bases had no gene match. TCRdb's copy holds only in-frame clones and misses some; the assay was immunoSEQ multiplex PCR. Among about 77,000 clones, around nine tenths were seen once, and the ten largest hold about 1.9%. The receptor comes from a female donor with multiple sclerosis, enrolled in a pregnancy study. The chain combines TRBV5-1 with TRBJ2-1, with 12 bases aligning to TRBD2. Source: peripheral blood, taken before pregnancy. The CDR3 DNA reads TGCGCCAGCAGCTTGGGACTAGCGGGGGACTTCTACAATGAGCAGTTCTTC. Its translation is CASSLGLAGDFYNEQFF.